This passage covers 6 T cell receptor beta chains from one sample sequenced in a study of blood T cell repertoires in COVID-19. Assay used: immunoSEQ multiplex PCR; TCRdb lists only in-frame clones, some missing. The data contain hundreds of thousands of clones, approximately 86% of them singletons. Input material: peripheral blood. The receptors stem from an older man with acute or convalescent COVID-19.

V is TRBV19 and J is TRBJ2-7; possible D gene TRBD1, 5 bases. CDR3 length equals 13 residues. The germline CDR1 and CDR2 sequences are LNHDA and SQIVND (reference sequence). Trimming stripped 6 bases from V and 4 bases from J, with 13 bases between. The CDR3 sequence is CASSGRDRYEQYF. CDR3 sequence (DNA): TGTGCCAGTAGCGGCAGGGATCGGTACGAGCAGTACTTC.

The chain employs TRBV11-2 and TRBJ1-5; D remains unclear. Germline-derived CDR1 and CDR2 are SGHAT and FQNNGV. V was trimmed by 0 bases and J by 2 bases, leaving 8 bases between them. CDR3 size: 15 residues. CDR3 DNA: TGTGCCAGCAGCTTAGATGCGGCCCGCAATCAGCCCCAGCATTTT. Protein product: CASSLDAARNQPQHF. The entire variable domain, with the rest obtained from reference TRBV11-2 and TRBJ1-5, is as follows: EAGVAQSPRYKIIEKRQSVAFWCNPISGHATLYWYQQILGQGPKLLIQFQNNGVVDDSQLPKDRFSAERLKGVDSTLKIQPAKLEDSAVYLCASSLDAARNQPQHFGDGTRLSIL.

The gene calls are TRBV5-1 and TRBJ2-2; tentatively, D is TRBD1 or TRBD2 (5 bases each). CDR1 is SGHRS, CDR2 YFSETQ, per germline. The CDR3 is 14 amino acids. V was shortened by 4 bases and J by 3 bases, with 10 bases between the two germline ends. As DNA, the CDR3 is TGCGCCAGCAGCGTGGGACGGGACACCGGGGAGCTGTTTTTT. It codes for CASSVGRDTGELFF.

The CDR3 reads CASSQSRDYGYTF. CDR3 nucleotide sequence: TGCGCCAGCAGCCAATCCAGGGATTATGGCTACACCTTC. The chain employs TRBV4-1 and TRBJ1-2, with D possibly TRBD1 on 5 matching bases. Germline-derived CDR1 and CDR2 are MGHRA and YSYEKL. CDR3 length equals 13 residues. Trimming cost V 2 bases and J 5 bases, with 9 bases left between them.

The CDR3 region is CASSYGRTGRGYTF. CDR3 bases: TGTGCCAGCAGTTACGGGAGGACAGGACGCGGCTACACCTTC. The gene calls are TRBV6-2 or TRBV6-3 and TRBJ1-2, with 7 bases aligning to TRBD1. Trimming cost V 2 bases and J 8 bases; bases outside gene matches: 8. In germline, CDR1 is MNHEY, CDR2 SVGEGT. This CDR3 is built from 14 residues.

V usage is TRBV7-8 and J usage is TRBJ2-6, with a weak D call TRBD1 (6 bases). V lost 3 bases to trimming and J lost 5 bases, with 17 bases between them. There are 17 residues in the CDR3. Germline V CDR1 and CDR2: SGHVS, FQNEAQ. CDR3 DNA: TGTGCCAGCAGCTTCCGGGGCAGGGGCGCGAGGGCCAACGTCCTGACTTTC. This sequence encodes CASSFRGRGARANVLTF.